Listed below are T cell receptor beta chains from one sample, sequenced in a study of T cells in Graves' hyperthyroidism and ophthalmopathy. TCRdb reanalysed the multiplex PCR reads using MiXCR and keeps one entry per CDR3 protein. The sample contains fewer than 600,000 distinct CDR3 sequences, 14% of which appear only once. The sample comprised blood. The receptor source for this set is a woman between 35 and 50 years old with Graves' hyperthyroidism. The CDR3 runs from the conserved cysteine through the conserved F or W. Fields, in order: D gene, V gene, clone size, J gene, CDR3 protein, CDR3 DNA. The D gene is left open where the match is weak. The listing skips clone size in some rows; elsewhere it reads once, few, many or a size class.

-	TRBV5-6	many	TRBJ2-1	CASSFKGSSYNEQFF	TGTGCCAGCAGCTTCAAGGGGAGCTCCTACAATGAGCAGTTCTTC
-	TRBV4-1	-	TRBJ1-4	CASSSHDRTGNEKLFF	TGCGCCAGCAGCTCCCACGACAGAACGGGAAATGAAAAACTGTTTTTT
TRBD1	TRBV28	many	TRBJ1-1	CASSFPTGVRTEAFF	TGTGCCAGCAGTTTTCCGACAGGGGTTCGAACTGAAGCTTTCTTT
-	TRBV7-3	many	TRBJ2-3	CASSSAPRPLSTDTQYF	TGTGCCAGCAGCTCCGCCCCTCGGCCGCTTAGCACAGATACGCAGTATTTT
-	TRBV18	many	TRBJ1-1	CASSPNRDFTEAFF	TGTGCCAGCTCACCAAACAGGGATTTCACTGAAGCTTTCTTT
TRBD1	TRBV19	few	TRBJ2-2	CASSIDLRTGSNTGELFF	TGTGCCAGTAGTATAGATCTAAGGACAGGATCGAACACCGGGGAGCTGTTTTTT
TRBD1	TRBV12-3/TRBV12-4	many	TRBJ2-3	CASSNPGQQGATDTQYF	TGTGCCAGCAGTAATCCGGGACAACAGGGGGCCACAGATACGCAGTATTTT
TRBD2	TRBV24-1	many	TRBJ2-1	CATSDSTSGSYNEQFF	TGTGCCACCAGTGATTCGACTAGCGGGAGTTACAATGAGCAGTTCTTC
TRBD1	TRBV6-1	many	TRBJ1-2	CASSALDGTGITGYGYTF	TGTGCCAGCAGTGCCCTTGATGGGACAGGGATAACAGGCTATGGCTACACCTTC
-	TRBV19	many	TRBJ1-4	CASTPSTLYEKLFF	TGTGCCAGTACCCCTTCGACATTATATGAAAAACTGTTTTTT
-	TRBV3-1	many	TRBJ2-1	CASSQDSGTSSYNEQFF	TGTGCCAGCAGCCAAGATAGCGGAACGAGCTCCTACAATGAGCAGTTCTTC
-	TRBV19	-	TRBJ1-5	CASSIQGISNQPQHF	TGTGCCAGTAGTATACAGGGGATCAGCAATCAGCCCCAGCATTTT
-	TRBV3-1	many	TRBJ2-3	CASTSTADTQYF	TGTGCCAGCACGTCGACTGCAGATACGCAGTATTTT
-	TRBV5-1	-	TRBJ2-2	CASSLFPISTNTGELFF	TGCGCCAGCAGCTTGTTCCCTATTTCAACGAACACCGGGGAGCTGTTTTTT
-	TRBV28	many	TRBJ1-1	CASSFPRTVSNTEAFF	TGTGCCAGCAGTTTCCCCCGGACGGTATCGAACACTGAAGCTTTCTTT
-	TRBV11-2	many	TRBJ2-3	CASSLTVADTQYF	TGTGCCAGCAGCTTAACCGTTGCGGATACGCAGTATTTT
TRBD2	TRBV3-1	-	TRBJ2-7	CASSQDLGAGRGEQYF	TGTGCCAGCAGCCAAGATCTTGGGGCAGGGAGGGGCGAGCAGTACTTC
TRBD1	TRBV6-1	many	TRBJ2-7	CASTTPGTDEQYF	TGTGCCAGCACCACCCCGGGGACAGACGAGCAGTACTTC
-	TRBV5-1	many	TRBJ2-7	CASSLGQGGNEQYF	TGCGCCAGCAGCTTGGGGCAGGGTGGCAACGAGCAGTACTTC
-	TRBV6-5	many	TRBJ1-6	CASSYEGNSPLHF	TGTGCCAGCAGTTACGAGGGAAATTCACCCCTCCACTTT
TRBD2	TRBV10-2	few	TRBJ2-1	CASSESLATRDEQFF	TGCGCCAGCAGTGAGTCACTAGCGACGAGGGATGAGCAGTTCTTC
-	TRBV7-3	once	TRBJ2-2	CASSLVTGELNAGELFF	TGTGCCAGCAGCTTAGTGACGGGAGAGCTTAACGCCGGGGAGCTGTTTTTT
-	TRBV5-1	many	TRBJ1-1	CASSAQTGTPNTEAFF	TGCGCCAGCAGCGCCCAAACCGGGACACCTAACACTGAAGCTTTCTTT
TRBD1	TRBV20-1	-	TRBJ2-1	CSARGGQGKNEQFF	TGCAGTGCTAGGGGGGGACAGGGGAAGAATGAGCAGTTCTTC
TRBD1	TRBV12-3/TRBV12-4	-	TRBJ2-7	CASSPLGGQGLHEQYF	TGTGCCAGCAGTCCGCTAGGGGGACAGGGGCTCCACGAGCAGTACTTC
TRBD2	TRBV4-1	-	TRBJ2-7	CASSQDPAGGSYEQYF	TGCGCCAGCAGCCAAGATCCAGCGGGAGGGTCCTACGAGCAGTACTTC
TRBD2	TRBV20-1	many	TRBJ2-5	CSASPAGQETQYF	TGCAGTGCTAGTCCAGCGGGACAAGAGACCCAGTACTTC
TRBD2	TRBV30	-	TRBJ2-7	CAWSPWTSGAFGYEQYF	TGTGCCTGGAGTCCCTGGACTAGCGGGGCCTTCGGATACGAGCAGTACTTC
TRBD2	TRBV7-2	many	TRBJ2-7	CASSSTSGSTYEQYF	TGTGCCAGCAGCTCGACTAGCGGGAGTACCTACGAGCAGTACTTC
-	TRBV19	-	TRBJ2-7	CASSKATSYEQYF	TGTGCCAGTAGTAAGGCTACCTCCTACGAGCAGTACTTC
-	TRBV27	many	TRBJ1-2	CASSLNPEVYGYTF	TGTGCCAGCAGTTTAAATCCCGAGGTCTATGGCTACACCTTC
-	TRBV29-1	many	TRBJ2-7	CSVEIGSKEQYF	TGCAGCGTTGAAATCGGTTCTAAGGAGCAGTACTTC
TRBD1	TRBV7-8	few	TRBJ2-7	CASSPISDHRGNSYEQYF	TGTGCCAGCAGCCCAATTAGTGACCACAGGGGAAACTCCTACGAGCAGTACTTC
-	TRBV20-1	many	TRBJ2-1	CSAPWTLTNEQFF	TGCAGTGCTCCATGGACGTTGACCAATGAGCAGTTCTTC
-	TRBV7-9	-	TRBJ2-3	CASSASGSTDTQYF	TGTGCCAGCAGCGCAAGCGGGAGCACAGATACGCAGTATTTT
TRBD2	TRBV20-1	many	TRBJ2-3	CSARDSRETDTQYF	TGCAGTGCTAGAGATTCGCGGGAGACAGATACGCAGTATTTT
-	TRBV28	many	TRBJ2-2	CASSLSLGYGAGELFF	TGTGCCAGCAGTTTATCGCTAGGGTATGGCGCCGGGGAGCTGTTTTTT
-	TRBV11-2	many	TRBJ1-2	CASSSEGDGYTF	TGTGCCAGCAGCTCGGAGGGTGATGGCTACACCTTC
-	TRBV4-1	few	TRBJ1-1	CASSRPDAPNTEAFF	TGCGCCAGCAGCCGGCCGGACGCCCCGAACACTGAAGCTTTCTTT
-	TRBV11-2	few	TRBJ2-2	CASSPRAGLINANTGELFF	TGTGCCAGCAGCCCCCGGGCAGGGTTGATAAACGCGAACACCGGGGAGCTGTTTTTT
TRBD1	TRBV6-1	few	TRBJ2-7	CASSNLGQGAIYFSYEQYF	TGTGCCAGCAGTAACCTGGGACAGGGGGCGATTTATTTCTCCTACGAGCAGTACTTC
-	TRBV5-1	few	TRBJ1-1	CASSSAGGEAFF	TGCGCCAGCAGCTCCGCGGGGGGTGAAGCTTTCTTT
TRBD2	TRBV2	-	TRBJ2-1	CASSESRAGASNEQFF	TGTGCCAGCAGTGAATCTCGGGCGGGAGCGAGCAATGAGCAGTTCTTC
-	TRBV6-5	-	TRBJ1-6	CASSYMRGGSSPLHF	TGTGCCAGCAGTTACATGCGGGGTGGGAGTTCACCCCTCCACTTT
TRBD1	TRBV11-1	many	TRBJ2-5	CASSLATGQETQYF	TGTGCCAGCAGCTTAGCGACAGGGCAAGAGACCCAGTACTTC
TRBD2	TRBV5-1	few	TRBJ2-1	CASSIPSGYNEQFF	TGCGCCAGCAGCATACCTAGCGGGTACAATGAGCAGTTCTTC
-	TRBV7-2	many	TRBJ2-3	CASSSLGRDTQYF	TGTGCCAGCAGCAGTCTAGGCCGCGATACGCAGTATTTT
-	TRBV15	few	TRBJ1-5	CATSRDWVEGQPQHF	TGTGCCACCAGCAGAGACTGGGTCGAAGGGCAGCCCCAGCATTTT
-	TRBV4-2	-	TRBJ2-1	CASSQEGSLGYNEQFF	TGTGCCAGCAGCCAAGAAGGCAGTTTAGGGTACAATGAGCAGTTCTTC
TRBD2	TRBV3-1	many	TRBJ2-3	CASSQSWLAGGGDTQYF	TGTGCCAGCAGCCAATCTTGGCTAGCGGGAGGAGGAGATACGCAGTATTTT
-	TRBV29-1	few	TRBJ1-2	CSVEDPLRYGYTF	TGCAGCGTTGAAGACCCCCTACGTTATGGCTACACCTTC
-	TRBV5-1	-	TRBJ2-2	CASSQQDAGELFF	TGCGCCAGCAGCCAACAGGACGCCGGGGAGCTGTTTTTT